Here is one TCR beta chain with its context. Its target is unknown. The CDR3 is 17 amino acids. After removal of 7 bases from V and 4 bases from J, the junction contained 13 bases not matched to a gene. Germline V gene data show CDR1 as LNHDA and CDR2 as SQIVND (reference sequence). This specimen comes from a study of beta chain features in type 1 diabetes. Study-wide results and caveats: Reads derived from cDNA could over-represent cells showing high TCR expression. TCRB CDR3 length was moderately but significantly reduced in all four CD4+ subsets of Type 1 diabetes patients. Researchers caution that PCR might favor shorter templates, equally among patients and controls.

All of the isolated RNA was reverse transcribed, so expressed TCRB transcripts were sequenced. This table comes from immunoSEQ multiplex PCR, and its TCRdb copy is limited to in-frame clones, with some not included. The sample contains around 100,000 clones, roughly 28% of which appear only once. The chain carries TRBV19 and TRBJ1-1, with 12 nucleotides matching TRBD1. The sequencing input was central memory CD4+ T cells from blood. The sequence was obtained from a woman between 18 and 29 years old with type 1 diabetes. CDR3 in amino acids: CASTLIRGQGAVTEAFF. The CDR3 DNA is TGTGCCAGTACCTTGATCCGGGGACAGGGGGCGGTCACTGAAGCTTTCTTT.